These 7 T cell receptor beta chains originate from one sample sequenced in a study of OX40 agonist ivuxolimab in advanced cancers. Assay used: immunoSEQ multiplex PCR; TCRdb lists only in-frame clones, some missing. The sample lists fewer than 65,000 clones, roughly nine tenths occurring once. This specimen consisted of CD4+ or CD8+ T cells sorted from blood, obtained in a trial of the OX40 agonist ivuxolimab. Receptors were obtained from an adult with an advanced solid tumor such as melanoma, head and neck, liver or kidney cancer.

As for this clone: Compared with germline, one end of the junction differs, possibly owing to a read error. J is TRBJ2-7 and V is TRBV27; the D gene is possibly TRBD2 (7 bases). CDR3 length equals 15 residues. CDR1 and CDR2 from the germline V gene are MNHEY and SMNVEV (reference sequence). The DNA of the CDR3 is TGTGCCAGCAGTATATCGGCGGGGGCCCCCTACGAGCAGTACTTC. Encoded protein: CASSISAGAPYEQYF.

The V call is TRBV4-2, the J call TRBJ1-1; possible D gene TRBD1, 6 bases. CDR1 is LGHNA and CDR2 is YNFKEQ in the germline V gene. The CDR3 spans 15 residues. The V and J ends lost 1 base and 7 bases respectively, with 16 bases between them. CDR3 residues: CASSQGMGGLNEAFF. CDR3 in DNA: TGTGCCAGCAGCCAAGGGATGGGGGGGCTTAATGAAGCTTTCTTT.

The chain uses TRBV27 and TRBJ2-2; D possibly corresponds to TRBD1 (6 bases). Between the trimmed V and J ends, which lost 6 bases and 8 bases, there was a span of 19 bases. Germline V gives CDR1 MNHEY, CDR2 SMNVEV (reference sequence). This CDR3 contains 15 residues. The CDR3: CASSLQGSGTGELFF. The CDR3 DNA is TGTGCCAGCAGCCTACAGGGTTCGGGCACGGGGGAGCTGTTTTTT.

The rearrangement joins TRBV2 to TRBJ1-5; 8 bases agree with TRBD1. V shed 10 bases, J shed 2 bases, and the junction held 7 bases outside the gene matches. CDR3 size: 14 residues. From germline, CDR1 is SNHLY and CDR2 FYNNEI. Here the CDR3 DNA reads TGTGCCATTGGACAGGGCTTCGGCAATCAGCCCCAGCATTTT. Translated, it gives CAIGQGFGNQPQHF.

The CDR3 loop reads CASRSIGLNTEAFF. The DNA of the CDR3 is TGCGCCAGCAGATCGATCGGATTGAACACTGAAGCTTTCTTT. J is TRBJ1-1 and V is TRBV5-1; D is undetermined. The CDR3 consists of 14 residues. The germline CDR1 and CDR2 sequences are SGHRS and YFSETQ. Trimming left V 5 bases short and J 0 bases short, with 11 bases between.

The chain is built from TRBV19 and TRBJ2-7, with TRBD1 matching 11 bases. The CDR3 is 14 amino acids. J lost 3 bases, V lost 3 bases, and 1 base had no gene match. Germline V gene data show CDR1 as LNHDA and CDR2 as SQIVND (reference sequence). CDR3 sequence: CASSIGTGGYEQYV. The CDR3 nucleotides read TGTGCCAGTAGTATCGGGACAGGGGGCTACGAGCAGTACGTC.

The V and J genes are TRBV7-8 and TRBJ2-3; the D is unclear. This CDR3 region has 16 residues. Germline-derived CDR1 and CDR2 are SGHVS and FQNEAQ. V was pared by 0 bases and J by 2 bases, with 12 bases between. CDR3 region: CASSLAAASFTDTQYF. CDR3 bases: TGTGCCAGCAGCTTAGCGGCGGCTTCATTCACAGATACGCAGTATTTT.